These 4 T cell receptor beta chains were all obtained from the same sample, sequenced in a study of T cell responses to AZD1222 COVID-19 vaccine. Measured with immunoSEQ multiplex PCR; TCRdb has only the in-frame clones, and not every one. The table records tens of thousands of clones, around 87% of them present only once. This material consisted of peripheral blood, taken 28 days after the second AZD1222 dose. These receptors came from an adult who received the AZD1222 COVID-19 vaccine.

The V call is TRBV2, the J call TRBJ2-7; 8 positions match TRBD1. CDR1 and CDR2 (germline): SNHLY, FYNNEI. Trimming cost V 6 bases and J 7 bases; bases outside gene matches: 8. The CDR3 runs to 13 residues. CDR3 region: CASRGTGHGEQYF. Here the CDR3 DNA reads TGTGCCAGCAGAGGGACAGGACACGGAGAGCAGTACTTC.

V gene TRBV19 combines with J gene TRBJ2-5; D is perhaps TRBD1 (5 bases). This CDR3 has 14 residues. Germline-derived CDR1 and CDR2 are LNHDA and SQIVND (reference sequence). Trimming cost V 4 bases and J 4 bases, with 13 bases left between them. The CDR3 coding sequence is TGTGCCAGTAGTAGAATCGACAGTGCAGAGACCCAGTACTTC. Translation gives CASSRIDSAETQYF.

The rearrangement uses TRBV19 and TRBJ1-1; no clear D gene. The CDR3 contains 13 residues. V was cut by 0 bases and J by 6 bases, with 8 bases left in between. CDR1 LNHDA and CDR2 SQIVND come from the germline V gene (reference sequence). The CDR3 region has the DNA TGTGCCAGTAGTATAGATAGGGCGGCTGAAGCTTTCTTT. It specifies CASSIDRAAEAFF.

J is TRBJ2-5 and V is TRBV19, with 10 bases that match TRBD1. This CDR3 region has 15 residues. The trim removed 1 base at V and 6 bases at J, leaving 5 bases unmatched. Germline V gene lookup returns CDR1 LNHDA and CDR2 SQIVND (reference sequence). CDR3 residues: CASSIGTGGGQTQYF. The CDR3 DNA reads TGTGCCAGTAGTATAGGGACAGGGGGGGGCCAGACCCAGTACTTC.